Given below is one T cell receptor beta chain in context. Its antigen remains unknown. This CDR3 is 17 amino acids long. V was trimmed by 4 bases and J by 2 bases, leaving 17 bases between them. Per the germline V gene, CDR1 is SSHAT and CDR2 is FNYEAQ (reference sequence). The table came from immunoSEQ multiplex PCR; TCRdb's copy has only in-frame clones and leaves some out. Of tens of thousands of clones in the sample, 90% are singletons; the top ten hold about a quarter. The data originate from a study of OX40 agonist ivuxolimab in advanced cancers. Study outcomes and limitations: At 0.1 to 3.0 mg/kg and by week 6, CD4+ and CD8+ T cells in the blood had expanded clonally.

The material sequenced was CD4+ or CD8+ T cells sorted from blood, taken in a trial of the OX40 agonist ivuxolimab. This TCR came from an adult with an advanced solid tumor such as melanoma, head and neck, liver or kidney cancer. V is TRBV7-7 and J is TRBJ2-2; D may correspond to TRBD1 or TRBD2 (5 bases each). The CDR3: CASSSQPGPTNTGELFF. The CDR3 nucleotides are TGTGCCAGCAGCTCCCAACCGGGACCAACCAACACCGGGGAGCTGTTTTTT.